The sequence of this T cell receptor beta chain was determined in a study of T cells in Graves' hyperthyroidism and ophthalmopathy. The CDR3 has 16 residues. V was shortened by 2 bases and J by 6 bases, with 19 bases between the two germline ends. Germline V CDR1 and CDR2: PRHDT, FYEKMQ (reference sequence). RNA transcripts served as the template for amplifying TCR beta CDR3 regions. The HTBI primer set drove a first-round RT-PCR of the TCR CDR3. TCRdb fed the multiplex PCR reads into MiXCR, producing one record per CDR3 protein. The sample has about 380,000 distinct CDR3 sequences, 15% to 20% seen once; the top ten hold around 40%. At least ten counts were recorded for this clonotype.

This clonotype was obtained from a man aged 18 to 29 with Graves' ophthalmopathy. The genes are TRBV13 and TRBJ1-1, with no clear D. Sample: blood. The CDR3 sequence is CASSLNPSGGRPEAFF. As DNA, the CDR3 is TGTGCCAGCAGCTTAAACCCCTCGGGAGGGAGGCCTGAAGCTTTCTTT.